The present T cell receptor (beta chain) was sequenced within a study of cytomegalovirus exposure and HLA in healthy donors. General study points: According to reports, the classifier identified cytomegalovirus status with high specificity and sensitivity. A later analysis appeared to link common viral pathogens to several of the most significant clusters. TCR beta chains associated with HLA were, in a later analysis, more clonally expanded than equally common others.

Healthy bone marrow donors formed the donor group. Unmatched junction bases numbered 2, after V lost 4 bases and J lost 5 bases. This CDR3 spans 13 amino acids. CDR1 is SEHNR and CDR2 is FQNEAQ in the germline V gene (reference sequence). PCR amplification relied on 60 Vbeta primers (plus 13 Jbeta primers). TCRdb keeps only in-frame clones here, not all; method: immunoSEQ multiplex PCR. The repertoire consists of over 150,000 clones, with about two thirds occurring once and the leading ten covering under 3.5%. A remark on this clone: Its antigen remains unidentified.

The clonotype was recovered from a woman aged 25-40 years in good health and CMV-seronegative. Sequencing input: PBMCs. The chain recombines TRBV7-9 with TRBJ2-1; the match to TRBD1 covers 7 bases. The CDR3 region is CASSWTGNNEQFF. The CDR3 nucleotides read TGTGCCAGCAGCTGGACAGGAAACAATGAGCAGTTCTTC.